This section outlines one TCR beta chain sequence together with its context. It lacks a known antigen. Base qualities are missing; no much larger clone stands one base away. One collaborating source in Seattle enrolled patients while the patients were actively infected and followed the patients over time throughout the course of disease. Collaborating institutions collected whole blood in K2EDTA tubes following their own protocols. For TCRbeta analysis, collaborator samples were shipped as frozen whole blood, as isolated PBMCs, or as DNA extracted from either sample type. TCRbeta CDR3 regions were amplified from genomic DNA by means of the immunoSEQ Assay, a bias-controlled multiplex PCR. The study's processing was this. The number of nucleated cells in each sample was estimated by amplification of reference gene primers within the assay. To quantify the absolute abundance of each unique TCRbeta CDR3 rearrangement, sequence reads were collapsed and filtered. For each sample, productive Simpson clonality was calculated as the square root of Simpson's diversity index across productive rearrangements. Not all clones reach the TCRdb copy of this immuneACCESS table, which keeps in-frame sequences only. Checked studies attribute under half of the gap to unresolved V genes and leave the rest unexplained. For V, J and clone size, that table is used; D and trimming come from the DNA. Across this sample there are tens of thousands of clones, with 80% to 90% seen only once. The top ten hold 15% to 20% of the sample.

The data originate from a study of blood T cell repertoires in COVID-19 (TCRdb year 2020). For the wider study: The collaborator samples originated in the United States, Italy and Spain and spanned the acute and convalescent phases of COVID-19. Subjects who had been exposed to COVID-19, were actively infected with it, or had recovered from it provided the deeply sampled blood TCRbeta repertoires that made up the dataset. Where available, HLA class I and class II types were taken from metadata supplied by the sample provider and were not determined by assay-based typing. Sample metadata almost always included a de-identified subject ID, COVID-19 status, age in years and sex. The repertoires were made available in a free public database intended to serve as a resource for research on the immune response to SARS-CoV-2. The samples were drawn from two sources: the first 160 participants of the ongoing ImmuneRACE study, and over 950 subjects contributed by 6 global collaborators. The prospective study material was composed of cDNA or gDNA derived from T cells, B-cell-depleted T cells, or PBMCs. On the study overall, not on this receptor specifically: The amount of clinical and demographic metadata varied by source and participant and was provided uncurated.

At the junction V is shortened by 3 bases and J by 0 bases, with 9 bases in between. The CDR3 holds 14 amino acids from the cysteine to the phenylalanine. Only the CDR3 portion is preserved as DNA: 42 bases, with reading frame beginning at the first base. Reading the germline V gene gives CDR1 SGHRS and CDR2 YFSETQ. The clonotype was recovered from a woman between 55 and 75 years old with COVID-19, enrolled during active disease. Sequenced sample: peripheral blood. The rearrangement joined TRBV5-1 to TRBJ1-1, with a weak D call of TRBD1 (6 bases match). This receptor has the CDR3 CASSSTGLNTEAFF. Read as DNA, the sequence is TGCGCCAGCAGCTCGACAGGTTTGAACACTGAAGCTTTCTTT.